The clone carrying this T cell receptor beta chain was found many times. Antigen specificity is unknown. The data were taken from a study of T cells in Graves' hyperthyroidism and ophthalmopathy. What was amplified from RNA transcripts were TCR beta CDR3 regions. HTBI primers drove first-round RT-PCR of the TCR CDR3. TCRdb recomputed calls from the multiplex PCR reads with MiXCR, one row per CDR3 protein. This sample carries tens of thousands of distinct CDR3 sequences, roughly 49% of them seen once, and the ten largest clones take approximately 6.2%. General study results and limits: Blood shared most expanded thyroid clonotypes above 0.001.

Material: blood. The clonotype was recovered from a woman aged 45-65 years with Graves' hyperthyroidism that later progressed to Graves' ophthalmopathy.

This CDR3 reads CASSRGGGETQYF. CDR3 bases: TGTGCCAGCAGTCGAGGGGGGGGGGAGACCCAGTACTTC. V gene TRBV7-8 combines with J gene TRBJ2-5, with D possibly being TRBD2 (7 bases). Trimming cost V 6 bases and J 5 bases, with 13 bases left between them. Looked up from germline, CDR1 is SGHVS and CDR2 is FQNEAQ. The CDR3 runs to 13 residues.